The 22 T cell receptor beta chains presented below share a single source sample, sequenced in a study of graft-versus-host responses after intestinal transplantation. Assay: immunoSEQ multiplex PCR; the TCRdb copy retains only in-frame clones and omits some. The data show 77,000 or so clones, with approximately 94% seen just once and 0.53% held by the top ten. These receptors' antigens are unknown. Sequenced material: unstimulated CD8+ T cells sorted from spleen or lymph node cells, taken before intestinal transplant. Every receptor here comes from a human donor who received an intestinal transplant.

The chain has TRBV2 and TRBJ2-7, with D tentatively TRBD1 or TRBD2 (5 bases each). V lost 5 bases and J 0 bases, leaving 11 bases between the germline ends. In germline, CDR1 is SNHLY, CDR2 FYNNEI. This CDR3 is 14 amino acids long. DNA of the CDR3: TGTGCCAGCAGTCGGGACGGACTCTCCTACGAGCAGTACTTC. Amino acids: CASSRDGLSYEQYF.

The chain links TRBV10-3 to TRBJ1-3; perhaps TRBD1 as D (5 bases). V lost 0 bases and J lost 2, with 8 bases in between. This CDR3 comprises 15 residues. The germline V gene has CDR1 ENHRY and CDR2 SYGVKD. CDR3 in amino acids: CAISESGRAGNTIYF. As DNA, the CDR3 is TGTGCCATCAGTGAGTCGGGCAGGGCTGGAAACACCATATATTTT.

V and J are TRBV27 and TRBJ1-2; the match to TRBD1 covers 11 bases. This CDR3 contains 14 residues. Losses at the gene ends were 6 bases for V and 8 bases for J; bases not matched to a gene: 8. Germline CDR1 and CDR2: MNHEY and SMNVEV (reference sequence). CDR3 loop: CASSPGTGGLGYTF. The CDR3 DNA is TGTGCCAGCAGCCCAGGGACAGGGGGGCTCGGCTACACCTTC.

The CDR3 here is CASSLDSGIGAYEQYF. The CDR3 region has the DNA TGTGCCAGCAGCTTAGATTCGGGAATCGGAGCCTACGAGCAGTACTTC. The chain recombines TRBV11-2 with TRBJ2-7; weak D call: TRBD2 (5 bases). V was trimmed by 0 bases and J by 2 bases, leaving 14 bases between them. The CDR3 is 16 amino acids. Germline lookup yields CDR1 SGHAT and CDR2 FQNNGV.

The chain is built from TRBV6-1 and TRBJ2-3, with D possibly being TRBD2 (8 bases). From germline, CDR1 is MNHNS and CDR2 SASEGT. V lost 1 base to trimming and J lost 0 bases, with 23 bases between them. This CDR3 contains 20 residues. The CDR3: CASSEGTGLAGLPSTDTQYF. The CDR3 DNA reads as TGTGCCAGCAGTGAAGGGACAGGTCTAGCGGGCCTTCCTAGCACAGATACGCAGTATTTT.

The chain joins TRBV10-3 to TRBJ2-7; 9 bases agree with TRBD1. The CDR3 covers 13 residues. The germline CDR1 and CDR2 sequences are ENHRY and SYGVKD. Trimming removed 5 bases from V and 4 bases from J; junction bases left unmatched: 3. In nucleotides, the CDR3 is TGTGCCATCAGTACGGACAGGGGTTACGAGCAGTACTTC. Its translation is CAISTDRGYEQYF.

CDR3 DNA sequence: TGTGCCAGCAGTTACCCGGGACTAGCGGAGAACAATGAGCAGTTCTTC. This encodes CASSYPGLAENNEQFF. This sequence joins TRBV6-5 and TRBJ2-1, with 11 nucleotides matching TRBD2. J was trimmed by 5 bases and V by 2 bases; bases with no gene match: 5. Germline V CDR1 and CDR2: MNHEY, SVGAGI. This CDR3 comprises 16 residues.

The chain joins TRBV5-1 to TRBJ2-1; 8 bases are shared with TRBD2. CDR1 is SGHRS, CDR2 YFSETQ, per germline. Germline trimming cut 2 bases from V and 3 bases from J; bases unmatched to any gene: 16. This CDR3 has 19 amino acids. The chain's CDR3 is CASSFFGLALGLGYNEQFF. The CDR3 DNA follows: TGCGCCAGCAGCTTCTTCGGACTAGCCCTCGGGTTAGGCTACAATGAGCAGTTCTTC.

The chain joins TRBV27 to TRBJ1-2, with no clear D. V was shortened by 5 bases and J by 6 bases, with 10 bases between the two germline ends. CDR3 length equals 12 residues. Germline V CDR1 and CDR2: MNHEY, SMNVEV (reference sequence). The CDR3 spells CASSPSGDGYTF. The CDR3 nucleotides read TGTGCCAGCAGTCCTAGCGGGGATGGCTACACCTTC.

The chain's CDR3 is CASSQNPGLSNQPQHF. The CDR3 bases are TGCGCCAGCAGTCAGAATCCGGGACTGAGCAATCAGCCCCAGCATTTT. The chain joins TRBV23-1 to TRBJ1-5; a weak D match, TRBD1 (5 bases). TRBV23-1 is recorded as an ORF, its role being uncertain. V lost 3 bases, J lost 1 base, and 13 bases lay in between. This CDR3 is built from 16 residues.

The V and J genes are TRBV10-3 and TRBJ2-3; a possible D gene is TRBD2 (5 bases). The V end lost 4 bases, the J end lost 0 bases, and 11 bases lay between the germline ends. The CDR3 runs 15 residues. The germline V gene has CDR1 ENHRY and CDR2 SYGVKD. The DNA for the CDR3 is TGTGCCATCAGTGGTGGACTCTCTAGCACAGATACGCAGTATTTT. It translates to CAISGGLSSTDTQYF.

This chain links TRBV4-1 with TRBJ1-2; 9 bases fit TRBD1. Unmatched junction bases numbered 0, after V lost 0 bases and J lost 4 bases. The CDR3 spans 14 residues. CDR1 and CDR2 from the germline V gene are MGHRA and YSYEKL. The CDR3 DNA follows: TGCGCCAGCAGCCAAGAGGGACAGGGCTATGGCTACACCTTC. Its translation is CASSQEGQGYGYTF.

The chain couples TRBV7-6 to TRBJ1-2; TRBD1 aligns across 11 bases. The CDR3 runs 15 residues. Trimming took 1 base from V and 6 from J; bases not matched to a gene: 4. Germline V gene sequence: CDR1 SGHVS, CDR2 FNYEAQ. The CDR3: CASSLVGQGAHGYTF. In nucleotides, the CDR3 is TGTGCCAGCAGCTTAGTCGGACAGGGGGCCCATGGCTACACCTTC.

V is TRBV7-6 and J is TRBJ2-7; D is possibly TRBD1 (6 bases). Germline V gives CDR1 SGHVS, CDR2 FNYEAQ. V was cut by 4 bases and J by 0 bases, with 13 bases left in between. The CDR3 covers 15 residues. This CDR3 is CASSYGQSFSYEQYF. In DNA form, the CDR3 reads TGTGCCAGCAGCTACGGACAGTCCTTCTCCTACGAGCAGTACTTC. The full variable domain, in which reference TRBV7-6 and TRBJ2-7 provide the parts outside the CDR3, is GAGVSQSPRYKVTKRGQDVALRCDPISGHVSLYWYRQALGQGPEFLTYFNYEAQQDKSGLPNDRFSAERPEGSISTLTIQRTEQRDSAMYRCASSYGQSFSYEQYFGPGTRLTVT.

The CDR3 DNA reads TGTGCCAGTAGTATTCCCCGGGACAGGGGGATCTATGGCTACACCTTC. Encoded protein: CASSIPRDRGIYGYTF. The rearrangement joins TRBV19 to TRBJ1-2; 11 bases match TRBD1. Germline V gives CDR1 LNHDA, CDR2 SQIVND (reference sequence). This CDR3 contains 16 residues. V was pared by 3 bases and J by 4 bases, with 7 bases of the junction left unmatched.

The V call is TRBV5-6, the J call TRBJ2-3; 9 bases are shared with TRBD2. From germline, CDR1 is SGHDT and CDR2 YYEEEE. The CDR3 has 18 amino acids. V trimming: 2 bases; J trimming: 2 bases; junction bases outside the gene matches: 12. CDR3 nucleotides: TGTGCCAGCAGCTTACCGAATGGACTAGCGATATCCACAGATACGCAGTATTTT. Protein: CASSLPNGLAISTDTQYF.

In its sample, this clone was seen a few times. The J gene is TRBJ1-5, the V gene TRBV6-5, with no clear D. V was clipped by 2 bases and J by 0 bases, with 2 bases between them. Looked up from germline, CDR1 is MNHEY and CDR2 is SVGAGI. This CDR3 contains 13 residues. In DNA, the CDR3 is TGTGCCAGCAGTTACGGTAGCAATCAGCCCCAGCATTTT. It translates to CASSYGSNQPQHF.

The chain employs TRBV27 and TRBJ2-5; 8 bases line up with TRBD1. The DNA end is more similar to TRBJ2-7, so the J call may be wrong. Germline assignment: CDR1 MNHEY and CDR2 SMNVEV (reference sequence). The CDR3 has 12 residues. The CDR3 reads CASSLTGGEQYF. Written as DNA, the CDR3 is TGTGCCAGCAGTTTAACAGGGGGCGAGCAGTACTTC.

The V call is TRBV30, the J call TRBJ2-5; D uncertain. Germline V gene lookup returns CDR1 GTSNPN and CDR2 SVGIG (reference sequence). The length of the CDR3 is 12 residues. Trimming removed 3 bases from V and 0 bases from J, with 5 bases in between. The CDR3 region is CAWRENQETQYF. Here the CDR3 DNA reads TGTGCCTGGAGGGAGAACCAAGAGACCCAGTACTTC.

CDR3 bases: TGTGCCAGTTCAGGGGGCCCAGGGGCCAACGTCCTGACTTTC. As protein: CASSGGPGANVLTF. This chain links TRBV28 with TRBJ2-6, with 8 nucleotides matching TRBD1. CDR1 MDHEN and CDR2 SYDVKM come from the germline V gene. This CDR3 has 14 residues. V gave up 9 bases and J gave up 4 bases; unmatched junction bases: 5.

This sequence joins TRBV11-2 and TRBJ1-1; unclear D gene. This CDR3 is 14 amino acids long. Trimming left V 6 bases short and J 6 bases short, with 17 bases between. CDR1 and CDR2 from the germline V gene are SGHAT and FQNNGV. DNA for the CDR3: TGTGCCAGCAGTAAGTCGGGAGAGGGAGCTGAAGCTTTCTTT. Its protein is CASSKSGEGAEAFF.

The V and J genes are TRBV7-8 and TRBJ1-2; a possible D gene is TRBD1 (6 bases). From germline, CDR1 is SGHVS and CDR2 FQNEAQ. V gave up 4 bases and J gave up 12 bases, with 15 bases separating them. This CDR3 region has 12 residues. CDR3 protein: CASSSGARGHTF. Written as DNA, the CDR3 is TGTGCCAGCAGCTCGGGGGCCCGAGGCCACACCTTC.